The 13 T cell receptor beta chains in this list originate from one sample, sequenced in a study of human T cells and chemical hapten exposure (TCRdb year 2021). The library came from RACE. Sequencing took place on a NextSeq 500. TCRdb reanalyzed the raw reads on its own, using fastp at Q25 for trimming and MiXCR for clone calling, and kept in-frame beta chains. Rows matching on CDR3 protein sequence are summarized as one entry with the most common DNA and genes. This sample holds roughly 71,000 distinct CDR3 sequences; over 8.5% were observed only once. The ten largest clones add up to approximately 1.5% of the sample. Reading the label with the study, this specimen's time point is: patch test 3, about 24 weeks after DPC sensitization. Reading the label with the study, this specimen's treatment or condition is: therapeutic diphenylcyclopropenone sensitization with weekly scalp DPC. Here the sequenced sample was whole blood, taken in connection with sensitization to the hapten diphenylcyclopropenone (DPC). The receptors here all came from a woman in her forties or fifties with alopecia areata. Some clones in this sample may be carry-over from other donors' samples.

The rearrangement links TRBV11-3 to TRBJ2-7; D gene unclear. The CDR3 has 13 residues. CDR1 is SGHNT and CDR2 is YENEEA in the germline V gene. The V end was cut by 3 bases, the J end by 6 bases, with 12 bases between. In DNA form, the CDR3 reads TGTGCCAGCAGCTTCACCCCCGCTAGCGAGCAGTACTTC. Translating gives CASSFTPASEQYF. Using reference TRBV11-3 and TRBJ2-7 for the parts outside the CDR3, the full variable domain is EAGVVQSPRYKIIEKKQPVAFWCNPISGHNTLYWYLQNLGQGPELLIRYENEEAVDDSQLPKDRFSAERLKGVDSTLKIQPAELGDSAVYLCASSFTPASEQYFGPGTRLTVT.

This clonotype has only a few counts. The chain recombines TRBV7-9 with TRBJ1-1; TRBD1 is a possible D gene (5 bases). The CDR3 totals 17 residues. V lost 0 bases and J lost 7, with 21 bases in between. Germline assignment: CDR1 SEHNR and CDR2 FQNEAQ (reference sequence). The CDR3 DNA is TGTGCCAGCAGCTTAGCCAAGGTCTTGAAGGGGTACAATGAAGCTTTCTTT. Its protein is CASSLAKVLKGYNEAFF.

This clonotype has a handful of counts. The genes are TRBV20-1 and TRBJ2-2; possible D gene TRBD1, 6 bases. CDR3 length: 16 amino acids. CDR1 is DFQATT and CDR2 is SNEGSKA in the germline V gene (reference sequence). The V and J ends lost 0 bases and 0 bases respectively, with 11 bases between them. The CDR3 DNA reads as TGCAGTGCTAGAGATGTGGCAGGGGCGAACACCGGGGAGCTGTTTTTT. Its protein product is CSARDVAGANTGELFF.

This clonotype was observed at least ten times. The chain is built from TRBV5-6 and TRBJ2-7; no definite D call. This CDR3 spans 14 amino acids. V lost 4 bases, J lost 4 bases, and 15 bases lay in between. Germline assignment: CDR1 SGHDT and CDR2 YYEEEE. CDR3 DNA sequence: TGTGCCAGCAGCCCCAGAGGAGCGCGGTACGAGCAGTACTTC. Encoded protein: CASSPRGARYEQYF.

This clonotype was seen a few times. The chain uses TRBV11-2 and TRBJ2-3; TRBD1 matches 9 bases. The CDR3 has 16 residues. The J segment lost 2 bases and the V segment lost 0 bases, leaving 3 bases of the junction unmatched. Germline V gene lookup returns CDR1 SGHAT and CDR2 FQNNGV. The CDR3 coding sequence is TGTGCCAGCAGCTTAGACGGGACAGGGTTCACAGATACGCAGTATTTT. Encoded protein: CASSLDGTGFTDTQYF.

The table lists this clonotype with many counts. CDR3 sequence: CASRRTSGLTDTQYF. CDR3 DNA: TGTGCCAGCAGACGGACTAGCGGCCTCACAGATACGCAGTATTTT. The chain is built from TRBV6-5 and TRBJ2-3, with 10 bases lining up with TRBD2. CDR1 is MNHEY and CDR2 is SVGAGI in the germline V gene. The CDR3 is 15 amino acids. V was pared by 6 bases and J by 2 bases, with 5 bases of the junction left unmatched.

This clonotype was counted between two and nine times. The chain couples TRBV4-1 to TRBJ1-2; TRBD1 might be the D (6 bases). In germline, CDR1 is MGHRA, CDR2 YSYEKL. V was trimmed by 1 base and J by 3 bases, leaving 9 bases between them. The CDR3 is made up of 14 amino acids. The CDR3: CASSQGAGDYGYTF. The DNA for the CDR3 is TGCGCCAGCAGCCAAGGGGCAGGGGACTATGGCTACACCTTC.

This clonotype was detected many times. J is TRBJ2-5 and V is TRBV14; 7 positions agree with TRBD2. Germline CDR1 reads SGHDN; CDR2 reads FVKESK. The junction had 17 bases not matched to a gene; V was cut back by 5 bases and J by 2 bases. The CDR3 is 18 residues long. CDR3 loop: CASSREPEHTSAQETQYF. CDR3 DNA sequence: TGTGCCAGCAGCAGAGAACCCGAACACACTAGCGCACAAGAGACCCAGTACTTC.

This clonotype was counted ten times or more. V is TRBV18 and J is TRBJ1-3, with D possibly TRBD1 on 6 matching bases. Trimming pared 1 base from V and 0 bases from J, leaving 13 bases between. The CDR3 has 17 residues. The V gene's germline CDR1 is KGHSH and CDR2 LQKENI. The DNA of the CDR3 is TGTGCCAGCTCACCACGTGCATCAGGGGACTCTGGAAACACCATATATTTT. This codes for CASSPRASGDSGNTIYF.

This clonotype was counted at least ten times. The genes are TRBV14 and TRBJ2-2; D is undetermined. Germline CDR1 is SGHDN and CDR2 is FVKESK. This CDR3 has 15 residues. Trimming left V 3 bases short and J 1 base short, with 9 bases between. CDR3: CASSHPRWNTGELFF. The CDR3 DNA reads TGTGCCAGCAGCCATCCCAGGTGGAACACCGGGGAGCTGTTTTTT.

This sequence joins TRBV4-2 and TRBJ2-7; maybe TRBD1 (6 bases). The CDR3 is 15 amino acids. Germline V gene data show CDR1 as LGHNA and CDR2 as YNFKEQ. V lost 0 bases, J lost 3 bases, and 12 bases lay in between. CDR3 nucleotide sequence: TGTGCCAGCAGCCAAGATTGGGGACACCTCTACGAGCAGTACTTC. It codes for CASSQDWGHLYEQYF.

A few counts support this clonotype. The genes are TRBV7-9 and TRBJ1-1; D uncertain. V was cut by 5 bases and J by 1 base, with 11 bases left in between. The V gene's germline CDR1 is SEHNR and CDR2 FQNEAQ (reference sequence). The CDR3 consists of 14 residues. Here the CDR3 DNA reads TGTGCCAGCAGCCCCCCCATCCAGAACACTGAAGCTTTCTTT. This encodes CASSPPIQNTEAFF.

The table lists this clonotype with many counts. V usage is TRBV6-5 and J usage is TRBJ1-3; maybe TRBD1 (6 bases). Trimming removed 2 bases at V and 1 base at J, with 15 bases between. Germline CDR1 MNHEY, CDR2 SVGAGI. The CDR3 contains 17 residues. CDR3 loop: CASSYTGTLDSGNTIYF. DNA for the CDR3: TGTGCCAGCAGTTACACCGGGACACTCGATTCTGGAAACACCATATATTTT.